This T cell receptor (beta chain) is from a study of a mutant IDH1 vaccine in newly diagnosed glioma. Study information: Patients previously underwent radiotherapy, temozolomide, or both, and most underwent both. Study-wide findings and caveats: Pseudoprogression apparently tracked independently of changes in top peripheral T cell clonotypes.

Time point defined: baseline, week 1 (first vaccination visit). Treatment here: pre-vaccination baseline after standard-of-care therapy. Each donor presented with a new WHO grade 3 or 4 astrocytoma that tested IDH1-mutant and showed ATRX loss. Worth noting for this clone: The antigen is unknown.

The CDR3 totals 14 residues. The germline V and J ends were trimmed by 1 base and 0 bases, with 6 bases remaining between them. Per germline, CDR1 SGHNT and CDR2 YENEEA. Method: immunoSEQ multiplex PCR; TCRdb's copy keeps in-frame clones and lacks some. The sample has over 15,000 clones; over 95% are singletons. The clonotype was recovered from a woman aged 18 to 35 with glioma. Some clones in this sample may be carry-over from other donors' samples. The chain carries TRBV11-3 and TRBJ1-1; D remains ambiguous. This material consisted of peripheral blood mononuclear cells (PBMCs), taken from a glioma patient treated with radiotherapy, temozolomide or both. The CDR3: CASSLVNMNTEAFF. The CDR3 bases are TGTGCCAGCAGCTTAGTCAACATGAACACTGAAGCTTTCTTT.